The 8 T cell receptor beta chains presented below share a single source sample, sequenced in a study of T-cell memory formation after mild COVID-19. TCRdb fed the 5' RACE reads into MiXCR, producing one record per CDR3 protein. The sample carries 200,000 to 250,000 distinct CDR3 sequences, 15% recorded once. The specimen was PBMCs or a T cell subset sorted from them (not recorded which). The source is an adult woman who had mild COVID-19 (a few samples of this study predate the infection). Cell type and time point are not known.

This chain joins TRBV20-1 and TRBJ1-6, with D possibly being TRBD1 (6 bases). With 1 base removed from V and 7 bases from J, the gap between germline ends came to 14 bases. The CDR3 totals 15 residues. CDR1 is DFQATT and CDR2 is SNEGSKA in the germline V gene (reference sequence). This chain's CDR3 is CSARVYRDGNSPLHF. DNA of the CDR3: TGCAGTGCTAGAGTATACAGGGATGGCAATTCACCCCTCCACTTT.

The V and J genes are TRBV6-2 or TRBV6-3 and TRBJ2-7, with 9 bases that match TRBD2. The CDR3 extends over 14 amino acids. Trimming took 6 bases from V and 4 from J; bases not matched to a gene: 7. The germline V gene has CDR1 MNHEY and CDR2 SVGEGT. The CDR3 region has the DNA TGTGCCAGCAGCCGAACTAGCGGGCCGTACGAGCAGTACTTC. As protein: CASSRTSGPYEQYF.

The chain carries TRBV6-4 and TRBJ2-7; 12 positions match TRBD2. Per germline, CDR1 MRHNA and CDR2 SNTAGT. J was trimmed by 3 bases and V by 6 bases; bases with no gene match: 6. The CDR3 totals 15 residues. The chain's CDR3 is CASRPRLAGVYEQYF. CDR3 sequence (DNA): TGTGCCAGCAGACCACGACTAGCGGGAGTCTACGAGCAGTACTTC.

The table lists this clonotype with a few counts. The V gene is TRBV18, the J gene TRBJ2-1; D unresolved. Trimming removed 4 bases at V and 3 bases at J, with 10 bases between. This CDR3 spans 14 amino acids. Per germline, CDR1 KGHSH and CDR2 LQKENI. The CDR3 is CASSLIISYNEQFF. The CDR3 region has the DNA TGTGCCAGCTCACTTATTATAAGCTACAATGAGCAGTTCTTC. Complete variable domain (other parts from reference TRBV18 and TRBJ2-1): NAGVMQNPRHLVRRRGQEARLRCSPMKGHSHVYWYRQLPEEGLKFMVYLQKENIIDESGMPKERFSAEFPKEGPSILRIQQVVRGDSAAYFCASSLIISYNEQFFGPGTRLTVL.

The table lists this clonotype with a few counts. CDR3 DNA: TGTGCCAGCAGCCATCTTGAGGGCTACGAGCAGTACTTC. It yields the protein CASSHLEGYEQYF. The chain has TRBV4-2 and TRBJ2-7; a weak D match, TRBD2 (5 bases). The V and J ends lost 3 bases and 3 bases respectively, with 9 bases between them. The CDR3 loop spans 13 amino acids. Germline values: CDR1 LGHNA, CDR2 YNFKEQ.

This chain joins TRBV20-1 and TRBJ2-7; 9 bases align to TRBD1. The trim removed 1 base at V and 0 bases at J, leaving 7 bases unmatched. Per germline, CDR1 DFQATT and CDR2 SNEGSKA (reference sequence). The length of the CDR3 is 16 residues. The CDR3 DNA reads TGCAGTGCTAGAGGGACAGGGGATTCGCTCTCCTACGAGCAGTACTTC. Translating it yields CSARGTGDSLSYEQYF.

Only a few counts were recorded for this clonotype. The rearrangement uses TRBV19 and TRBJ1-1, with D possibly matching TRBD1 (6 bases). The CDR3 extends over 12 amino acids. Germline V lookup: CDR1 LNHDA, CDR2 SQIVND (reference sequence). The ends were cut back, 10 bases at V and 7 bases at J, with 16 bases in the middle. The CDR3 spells CATLGGRGEAFF. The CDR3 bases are TGTGCCACCTTAGGGGGGCGAGGTGAAGCTTTCTTT.

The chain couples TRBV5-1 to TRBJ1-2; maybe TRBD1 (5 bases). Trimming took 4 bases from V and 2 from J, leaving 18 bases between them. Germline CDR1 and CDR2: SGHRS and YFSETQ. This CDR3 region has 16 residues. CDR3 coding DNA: TGCGCCAGCAGCAAACCCAATCTGGACACGAACTATGGCTACACCTTC. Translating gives CASSKPNLDTNYGYTF.